Listed below are T cell receptor beta chains from one sample, sequenced in a study of blood T cell repertoires in COVID-19. Generated by immunoSEQ multiplex PCR, the TCRdb table keeps only in-frame clones and is missing some. The sample carries roughly 130,000 clones, 70% to 90% recorded once. The sample was peripheral blood. These receptor sequences come from a woman in her fifties or sixties with acute or convalescent COVID-19. Each CDR3 is given with its conserved first and last residue. Each record gives: J gene, V gene, CDR3 length, CDR3 protein.

TRBJ1-6 TRBV20-1 15 CSASFASSYNSPLHF
TRBJ1-2 TRBV7-2 12 CASSLDRGGYTF
TRBJ1-1 TRBV5-5 16 CASSLTGQGLNTEAFF
TRBJ1-5 TRBV5-1 18 CASSLGGQGANSNQPQHF
TRBJ1-6 TRBV14 14 CASSLYGDNSPLHF
TRBJ1-1 TRBV10-1 14 CASKARQGATEAFF
TRBJ1-4 TRBV5-1 15 CASSGQGIGSEKLFF
TRBJ2-7 TRBV15 14 CATSQGGSSYEQYF
TRBJ2-7 TRBV6-5 12 CASSSPSGGQYF
TRBJ1-5 TRBV2 13 CASSEQGDQPQHF
TRBJ1-2 TRBV7-9 13 CASSLMANYGYTF
TRBJ1-1 TRBV24-1 17 CATSDHGTGTRMTEAFF
TRBJ1-2 TRBV27 15 CASKPRGTYNYGYTF
TRBJ1-6 TRBV19 16 CASTAGVGSYNSPLHF
TRBJ2-1 TRBV4-2 16 CASSPRGRKTYNEQFF
TRBJ1-5 TRBV7-9 14 CASSRDNSNQPQHF
TRBJ2-1 TRBV4-1 17 CASSQESSGAPRNEQFF
TRBJ2-1 TRBV7-3 19 CASSPRSRGERTTYNEQFF
TRBJ1-4 TRBV27 13 CASKSLLNEKLFF
TRBJ2-3 TRBV7-3 13 CASSFQGTDTQYF
TRBJ1-3 TRBV4-2 17 CASSQEIDSTSGNTIYF
TRBJ1-5 TRBV28 19 CASSFGSGTIPLRNQPQHF
TRBJ1-2 TRBV6-5 14 CASSQGSTNYGYTF
TRBJ2-7 TRBV6-1 17 CASSEEVDRAISYEQYF
TRBJ1-2 TRBV2 14 CASKRSQIVDGYTF
TRBJ2-7 TRBV20-1 11 CSAPERYEQYF
TRBJ2-5 TRBV28 13 CASSLSGPETQYF
TRBJ2-4 TRBV19 16 CASSKRTGEAKNIQYF
TRBJ1-5 TRBV27 15 CASRGTGGFAQPQHF
TRBJ2-5 TRBV14 15 CASSPRVGLQETQYF
TRBJ2-7 TRBV24-1 15 CATSDRDSLSYEQYF
TRBJ2-1 TRBV12-3/TRBV12-4 11 CASTIREKQFF
TRBJ2-2 TRBV4-1 16 CASSLLWREGWRELFF
TRBJ2-7 TRBV5-1 14 CASSLAKREDEQYF
TRBJ2-1 TRBV7-2 15 CASNPGLAIYNEQFF
TRBJ1-1 TRBV6-5 16 CASSYSTGGPSPEAFF
TRBJ2-5 TRBV15 15 CATSRDLTSEETQYF
TRBJ2-7 TRBV6-1 14 CASSDRQGSYEQYF
TRBJ2-7 TRBV5-1 17 CASSPAARTSGTYEQYF
TRBJ2-1 TRBV25-1 12 CASSGQVNEQFF
TRBJ1-3 TRBV15 13 CATRASGGNTIYF
TRBJ1-5 TRBV6-8 16 CASSYCRLLSNQPQHF
TRBJ2-3 TRBV30 17 CAWSPGTSGTSTDTQYF
TRBJ2-1 TRBV19 17 CASSIGPADSSYNEQFF
TRBJ2-5 TRBV5-1 13 CASSLVEGETQYF
TRBJ1-5 TRBV15 18 CATSRDDTLTKSNQPQHF
TRBJ1-5 TRBV7-9 15 CASSPREGAGEPQHF
TRBJ1-2 TRBV30 13 CAWSVQGRHGYTF
TRBJ2-1 TRBV27 14 CASSYGQSRNEQFF
TRBJ2-1 TRBV5-4 15 CASSSAGGFVNEQFF
TRBJ2-5 TRBV5-5 15 CASSQLKAGAETQYF
TRBJ1-3 TRBV7-8 13 CANSQGAGNTIYF
TRBJ1-5 TRBV19 13 CASTVNLNQPQHF
TRBJ2-3 TRBV5-1 13 CASSLVDSNTQYF
TRBJ1-1 TRBV6-5 15 CASSYSNLGGASSFF
TRBJ1-2 TRBV10-2 12 CASTFGSYGYTF
TRBJ2-3 TRBV18 16 CASTGLAGTSTDTQYF
TRBJ1-2 TRBV14 13 CASSQARSYGYTF
TRBJ1-2 TRBV28 13 CASSPYRAQGYTF
TRBJ1-2 TRBV9 15 CASSVGGGQGHGYTF